This TCR beta chain was identified in a study of cytomegalovirus exposure and HLA in healthy donors. Study-wide results and caveats: An ancestry cluster, one associated with Asian ancestry, reportedly showed fewer N-insertions than the approximately 650-donor mean in a later analysis. Clonal expansion, a later analysis showed, was greater in HLA-associated TCR beta chains than in equally common others. Data from an earlier analysis indicated that most TCR beta V segments were productive either about 87% or about 30% of the time.

In the case of this clone: Antigen unknown.

The study ran its PCR with 60 Vbeta and 13 Jbeta primers. Libraries were prepared by immunoSEQ multiplex PCR; TCRdb keeps only in-frame clonotypes and omits some of them. The table has 150,000 to 200,000 clones, about 79% seen once. The CDR3 runs 14 residues. The germline V and J ends were trimmed by 0 bases and 4 bases, with 9 bases remaining between them. Per the germline V gene, CDR1 is MNHEY and CDR2 is SVGAGI. This sequence originates from a woman aged 50 to 60 in good health and CMV-seropositive. Sequencing input: PBMCs. The chain couples TRBV6-5 to TRBJ1-2, with unresolved D. Here the CDR3 DNA reads TGTGCCAGCAGTTACTCGTCACGGTTCTATGGCTACACCTTC. It yields the protein CASSYSSRFYGYTF.